These 11 T cell receptor beta chains came from one sample sequenced in a study of blood T cell repertoires in COVID-19. Sequencing used immunoSEQ multiplex PCR; TCRdb keeps in-frame clones, though not all of them. The data hold about 240,000 clones, with around 89% observed a single time. Sequencing was performed on PBMCs or T cells enriched from blood (not recorded which). Receptor source: a woman aged 25 to 39 who had recovered from COVID-19.

The chain is built from TRBV4-1 and TRBJ1-2; 8 nucleotides agree with TRBD1. The CDR3 totals 19 residues. CDR1 and CDR2 from the germline V gene are MGHRA and YSYEKL. V trimming: 1 base; J trimming: 5 bases; junction bases outside the gene matches: 18. In DNA form, the CDR3 reads TGCGCCAGCAGCCAAGTAGAGGTCGGGACAGGCATGGCTGCTTATGGCTACACCTTC. It encodes CASSQVEVGTGMAAYGYTF.

This clone was picked up one time. The chain combines TRBV5-6 with TRBJ2-7; 13 bases line up with TRBD2. This CDR3 comprises 17 residues. The V segment lost 3 bases and the J segment 3 bases; nucleotides outside the gene matches: 9. CDR1 and CDR2 from the germline V gene are SGHDT and YYEEEE. CDR3 DNA: TGTGCCAGCAGCTGGAGGGGGGGACTAGCGGGACGCTACGAGCAGTACTTC. This encodes CASSWRGGLAGRYEQYF.

About this clone: An end of the junction does not agree with germline; a read error may underlie this. The chain couples TRBV7-9 to TRBJ1-2; maybe TRBD1 (6 bases). The CDR3 is 14 residues long. Germline V lookup: CDR1 SEHNR, CDR2 FQNEAQ (reference sequence). The CDR3 bases are TGTGCCAGCAGATTAGACATGGGGGCTGGGAGCTACACCTTC. It yields the protein CASRLDMGAGSYTF. Filled out from reference TRBV7-9 and TRBJ1-2, the complete variable domain reads DTGVSQNPRHKITKRGQNVTFRCDPISEHNRLYWYRQTLGQGPEFLTYFQNEAQLEKSRLLSDRFSAERPKGSFSTLEIQRTEQGDSAMYLCASRLDMGAGSYTFGSGTRLTVV.

The V gene is TRBV12-3 or TRBV12-4, the J gene TRBJ1-1; the D is unclear. V lost 3 bases and J 6 bases, leaving 5 bases between the germline ends. This CDR3 has 11 amino acids. The CDR3 loop reads CASSFLAEAFF. CDR3 nucleotide sequence: TGTGCCAGCAGTTTTCTCGCTGAAGCTTTCTTT.

This clone occurred once. V usage is TRBV18 and J usage is TRBJ2-1; 9 bases line up with TRBD1. The CDR3 totals 21 residues. The germline CDR1 and CDR2 sequences are KGHSH and LQKENI. V was pared by 6 bases and J by 0 bases, with 21 bases of the junction left unmatched. The CDR3 loop is CASSRLKPPARDRASYNEQFF. CDR3 bases: TGTGCCAGCTCTCGCCTCAAACCCCCTGCACGGGACAGGGCCTCCTACAATGAGCAGTTCTTC.

This chain links TRBV28 with TRBJ1-2; TRBD1 aligns across 9 bases. V dropped 2 bases and J dropped 6; count of bases not matched to a gene: 4. This CDR3 is 14 amino acids long. Germline V gives CDR1 MDHEN, CDR2 SYDVKM. The CDR3: CASSLTGQGHGYTF. The DNA of the CDR3 is TGTGCCAGCAGTTTAACTGGACAGGGGCATGGCTACACCTTC.

The rearrangement uses TRBV18 and TRBJ1-2; D uncertain. The V end lost 3 bases, the J end lost 0 bases, and 5 bases lay between the germline ends. Germline V gene sequence: CDR1 KGHSH, CDR2 LQKENI. The CDR3 contains 13 residues. In nucleotides, the CDR3 is TGTGCCAGCTCACCGAGGCCTAACTATGGCTACACCTTC. It is translated as CASSPRPNYGYTF.

The chain links TRBV4-1 to TRBJ1-5, with D maybe TRBD1 (5 bases). From germline, CDR1 is MGHRA and CDR2 YSYEKL. The V end lost 3 bases, the J end lost 5 bases, and 14 bases lay between the germline ends. The CDR3 sequence is 15 residues long. CDR3 loop: CASSQDTGTHQPQHF. CDR3 DNA: TGCGCCAGCAGCCAGGATACCGGGACTCATCAGCCCCAGCATTTT.

This clone occurred a few times. The chain couples TRBV4-2 to TRBJ1-5; D remains ambiguous. CDR1 and CDR2 from the germline V gene are LGHNA and YNFKEQ. V was clipped by 1 base and J by 0 bases, with 10 bases between them. The CDR3 has 16 amino acids. The chain's CDR3 is CASSQGQDYSNQPQHF. The CDR3 nucleotides read TGTGCCAGCAGCCAAGGACAAGACTATAGCAATCAGCCCCAGCATTTT.

CDR3 nucleotides: TGTGCCAGCAGCCTAGGGCGGGAGGGAAAGACCCAGTACTTC. Its translation is CASSLGREGKTQYF. The chain uses TRBV3-1 (or the pseudogene TRBV3-2) and TRBJ2-5; 9 bases match TRBD2. Germline V gives CDR1 LGHDT, CDR2 YNNKEL (reference sequence). The J segment lost 6 bases and the V segment lost 4 bases, leaving 6 bases of the junction unmatched. The CDR3 loop spans 14 amino acids.

This chain connects TRBV30 to TRBJ1-1; 9 positions agree with TRBD1. From germline, CDR1 is GTSNPN and CDR2 SVGIG (reference sequence). V was clipped by 1 base and J by 3 bases; unmatched bases: 6. This CDR3 is built from 15 residues. CDR3 sequence (DNA): TGTGCCTGGAGTGAATTCCGGGACAGGGACACTGAAGCTTTCTTT. It is translated as CAWSEFRDRDTEAFF.